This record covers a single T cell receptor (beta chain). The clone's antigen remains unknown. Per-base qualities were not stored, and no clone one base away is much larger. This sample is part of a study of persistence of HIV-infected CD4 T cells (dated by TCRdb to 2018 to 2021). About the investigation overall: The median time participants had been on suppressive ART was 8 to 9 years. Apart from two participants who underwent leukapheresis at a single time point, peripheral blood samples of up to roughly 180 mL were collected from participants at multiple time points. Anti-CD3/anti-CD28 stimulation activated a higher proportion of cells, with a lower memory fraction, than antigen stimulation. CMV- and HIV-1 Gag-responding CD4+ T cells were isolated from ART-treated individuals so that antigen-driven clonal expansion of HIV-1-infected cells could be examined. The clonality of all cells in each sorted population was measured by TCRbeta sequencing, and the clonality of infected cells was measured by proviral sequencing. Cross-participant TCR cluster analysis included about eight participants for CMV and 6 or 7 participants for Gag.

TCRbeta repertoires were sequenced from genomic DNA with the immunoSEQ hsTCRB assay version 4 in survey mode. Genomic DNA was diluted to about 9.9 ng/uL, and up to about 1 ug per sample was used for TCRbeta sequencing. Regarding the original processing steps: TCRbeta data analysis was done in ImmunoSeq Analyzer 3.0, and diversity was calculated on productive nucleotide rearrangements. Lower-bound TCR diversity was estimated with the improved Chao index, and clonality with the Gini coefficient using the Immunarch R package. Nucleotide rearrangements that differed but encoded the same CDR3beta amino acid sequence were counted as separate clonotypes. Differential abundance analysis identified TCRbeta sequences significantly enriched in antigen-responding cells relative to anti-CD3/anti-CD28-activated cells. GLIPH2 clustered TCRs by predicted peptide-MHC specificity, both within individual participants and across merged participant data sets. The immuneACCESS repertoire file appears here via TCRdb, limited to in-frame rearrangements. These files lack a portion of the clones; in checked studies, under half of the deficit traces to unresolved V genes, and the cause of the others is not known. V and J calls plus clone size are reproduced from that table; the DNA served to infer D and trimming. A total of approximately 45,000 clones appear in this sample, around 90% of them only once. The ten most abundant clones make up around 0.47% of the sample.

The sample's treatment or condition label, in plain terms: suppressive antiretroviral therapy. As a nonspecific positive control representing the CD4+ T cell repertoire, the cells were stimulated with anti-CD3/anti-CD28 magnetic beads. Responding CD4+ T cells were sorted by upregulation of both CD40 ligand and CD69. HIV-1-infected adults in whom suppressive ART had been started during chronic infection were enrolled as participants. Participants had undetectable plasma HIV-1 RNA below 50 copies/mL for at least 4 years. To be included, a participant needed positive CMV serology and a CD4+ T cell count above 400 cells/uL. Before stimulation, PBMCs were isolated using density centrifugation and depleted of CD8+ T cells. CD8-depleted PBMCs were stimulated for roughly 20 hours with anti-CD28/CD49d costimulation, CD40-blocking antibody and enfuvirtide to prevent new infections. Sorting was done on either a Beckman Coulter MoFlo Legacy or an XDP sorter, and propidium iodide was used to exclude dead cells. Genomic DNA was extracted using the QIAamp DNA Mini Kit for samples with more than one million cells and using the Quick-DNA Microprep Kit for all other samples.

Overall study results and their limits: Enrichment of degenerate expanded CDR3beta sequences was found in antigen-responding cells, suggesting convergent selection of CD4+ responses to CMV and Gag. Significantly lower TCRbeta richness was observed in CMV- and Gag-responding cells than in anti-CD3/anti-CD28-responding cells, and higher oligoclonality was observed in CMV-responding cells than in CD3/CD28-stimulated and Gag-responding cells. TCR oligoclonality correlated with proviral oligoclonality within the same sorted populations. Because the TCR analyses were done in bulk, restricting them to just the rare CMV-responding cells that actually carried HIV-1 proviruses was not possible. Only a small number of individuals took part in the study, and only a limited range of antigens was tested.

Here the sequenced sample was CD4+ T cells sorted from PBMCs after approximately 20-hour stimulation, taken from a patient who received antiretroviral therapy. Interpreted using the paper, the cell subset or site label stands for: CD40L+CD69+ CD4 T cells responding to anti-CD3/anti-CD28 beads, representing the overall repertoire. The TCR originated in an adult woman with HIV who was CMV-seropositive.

CDR3 sequence: CATSGPNSNQPQHF. The bases read TGTGCCACCAGTGGGCCAAATAGCAATCAGCCCCAGCATTTT. This receptor chain uses TRBV24-1 and TRBJ1-5; the D gene lacks a confident call. Trimming at the junction amounts to 5 bases on V and 0 bases on J, and the germline ends lie 7 bases apart. Inclusive of the bounding cysteine and phenylalanine, the CDR3 is 14 residues long. Only the CDR3 region is kept as DNA, spanning 42 bases read in frame from base 1. The germline V gene provides CDR1 KGHDR and CDR2 SFDVKD.